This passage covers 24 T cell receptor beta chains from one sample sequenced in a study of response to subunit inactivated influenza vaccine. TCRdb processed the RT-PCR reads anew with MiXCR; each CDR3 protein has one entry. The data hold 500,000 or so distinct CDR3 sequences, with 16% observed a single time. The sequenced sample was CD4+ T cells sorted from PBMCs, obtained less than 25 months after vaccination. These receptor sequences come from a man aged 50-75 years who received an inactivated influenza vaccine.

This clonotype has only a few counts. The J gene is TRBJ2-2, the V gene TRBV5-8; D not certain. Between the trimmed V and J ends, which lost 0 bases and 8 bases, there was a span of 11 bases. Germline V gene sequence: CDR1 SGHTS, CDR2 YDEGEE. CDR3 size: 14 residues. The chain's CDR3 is CASSLGAGYGELFF. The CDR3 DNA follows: TGTGCCAGCAGCTTGGGAGCTGGCTATGGGGAGCTGTTTTTT.

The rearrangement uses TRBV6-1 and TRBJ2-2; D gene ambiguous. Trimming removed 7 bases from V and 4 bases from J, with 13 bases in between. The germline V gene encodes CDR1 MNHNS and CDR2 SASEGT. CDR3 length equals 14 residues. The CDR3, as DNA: TGTGCCAGCACCAAACCCATAGCCACCGGGGAGCTGTTTTTT. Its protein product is CASTKPIATGELFF.

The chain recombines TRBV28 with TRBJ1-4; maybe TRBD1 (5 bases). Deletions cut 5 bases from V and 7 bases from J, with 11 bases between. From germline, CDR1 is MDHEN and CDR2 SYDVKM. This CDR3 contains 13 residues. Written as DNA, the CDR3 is TGTGCCAGCAGTAAGACAGCGGTTGAAAAACTGTTTTTT. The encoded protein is CASSKTAVEKLFF.

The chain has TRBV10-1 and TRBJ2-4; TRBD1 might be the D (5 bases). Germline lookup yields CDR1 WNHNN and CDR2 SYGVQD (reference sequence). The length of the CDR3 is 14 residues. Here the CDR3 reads CATEVGACGNVQYF. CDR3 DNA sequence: TGCGCTACTGAGGTTGGGGCATGTGGGAATGTTCAGTACTTC.

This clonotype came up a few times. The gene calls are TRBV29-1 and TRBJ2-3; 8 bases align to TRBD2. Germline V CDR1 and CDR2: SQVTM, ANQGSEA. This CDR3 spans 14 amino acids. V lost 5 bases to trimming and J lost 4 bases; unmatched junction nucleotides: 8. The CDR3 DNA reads TGCAGCGTTTTTCTGAGCGGGGGCGCAGATACGCAGTATTTT. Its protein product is CSVFLSGGADTQYF.

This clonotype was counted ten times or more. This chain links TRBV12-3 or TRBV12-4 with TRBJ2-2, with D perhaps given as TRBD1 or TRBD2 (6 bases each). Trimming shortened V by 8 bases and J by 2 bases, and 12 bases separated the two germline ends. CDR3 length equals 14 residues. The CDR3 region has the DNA TGTGCCAGCCGCGGGACACTTAACACCGGGGAGCTGTTTTTT. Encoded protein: CASRGTLNTGELFF.

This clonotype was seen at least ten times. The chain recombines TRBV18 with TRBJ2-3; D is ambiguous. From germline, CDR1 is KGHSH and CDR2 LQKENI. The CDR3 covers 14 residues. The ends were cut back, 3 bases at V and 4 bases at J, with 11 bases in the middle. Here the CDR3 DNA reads TGTGCCAGCTCACCCAGCGTGCGATCAGATACGCAGTATTTT. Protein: CASSPSVRSDTQYF. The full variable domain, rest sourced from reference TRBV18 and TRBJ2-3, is NAGVMQNPRHLVRRRGQEARLRCSPMKGHSHVYWYRQLPEEGLKFMVYLQKENIIDESGMPKERFSAEFPKEGPSILRIQQVVRGDSAAYFCASSPSVRSDTQYFGPGTRLTVL.

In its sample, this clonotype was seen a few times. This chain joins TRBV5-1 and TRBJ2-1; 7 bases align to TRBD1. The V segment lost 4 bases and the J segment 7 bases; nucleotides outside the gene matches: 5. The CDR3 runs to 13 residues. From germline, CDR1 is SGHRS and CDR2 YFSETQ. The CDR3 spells CASSAGTVNEQFF. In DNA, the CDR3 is TGCGCCAGCAGCGCCGGGACAGTGAATGAGCAGTTCTTC.

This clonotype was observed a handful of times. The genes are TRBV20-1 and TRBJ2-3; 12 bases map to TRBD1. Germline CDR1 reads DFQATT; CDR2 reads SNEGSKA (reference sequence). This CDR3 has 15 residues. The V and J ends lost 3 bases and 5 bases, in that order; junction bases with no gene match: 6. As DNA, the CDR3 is TGCAGTGCTAGTGCCGGGACAGGGGGCATAGATACGCAGTATTTT. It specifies CSASAGTGGIDTQYF.

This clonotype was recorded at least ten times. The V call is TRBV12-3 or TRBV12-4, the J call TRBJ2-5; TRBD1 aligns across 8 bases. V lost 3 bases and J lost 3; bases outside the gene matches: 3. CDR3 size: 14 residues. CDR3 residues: CASSFGQGKETQYF. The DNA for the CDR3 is TGTGCCAGCAGTTTCGGACAGGGAAAAGAGACCCAGTACTTC.

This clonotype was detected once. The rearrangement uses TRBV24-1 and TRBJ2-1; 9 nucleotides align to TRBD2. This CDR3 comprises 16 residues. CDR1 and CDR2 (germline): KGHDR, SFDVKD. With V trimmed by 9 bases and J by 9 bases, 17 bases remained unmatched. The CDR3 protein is CATSTSSGTNYGEQFF. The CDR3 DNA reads TGTGCCACCTCGACTTCTAGCGGGACTAACTACGGTGAGCAGTTCTTC.

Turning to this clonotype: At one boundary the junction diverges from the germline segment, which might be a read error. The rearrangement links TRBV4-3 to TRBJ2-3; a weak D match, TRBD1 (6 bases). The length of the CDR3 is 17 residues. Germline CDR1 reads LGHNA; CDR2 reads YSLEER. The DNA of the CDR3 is TGCGCCATCAGCCAAGATAAGGGGACACGGAGCACAGATACGCAGTATTTT. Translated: CAISQDKGTRSTDTQYF.

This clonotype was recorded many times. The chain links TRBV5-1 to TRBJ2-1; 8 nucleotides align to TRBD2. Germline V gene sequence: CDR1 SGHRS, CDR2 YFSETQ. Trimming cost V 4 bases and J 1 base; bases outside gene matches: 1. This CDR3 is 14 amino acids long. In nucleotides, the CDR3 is TGCGCCAGCAGCCCGGGGGGGTCCTACAATGAGCAGTTCTTC. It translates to CASSPGGSYNEQFF.

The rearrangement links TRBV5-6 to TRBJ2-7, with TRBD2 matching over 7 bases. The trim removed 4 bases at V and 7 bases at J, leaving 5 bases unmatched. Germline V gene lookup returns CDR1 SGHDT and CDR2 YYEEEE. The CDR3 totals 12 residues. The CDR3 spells CASSRTRQEQYF. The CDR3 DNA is TGTGCCAGCAGCCGGACTAGACAAGAGCAGTACTTC.

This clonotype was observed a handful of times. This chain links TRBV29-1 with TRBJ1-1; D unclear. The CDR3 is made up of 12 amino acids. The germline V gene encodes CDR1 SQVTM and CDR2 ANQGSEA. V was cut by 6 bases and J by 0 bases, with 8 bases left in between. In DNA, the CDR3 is TGCAGCGTCAAAGGTGTGAACACTGAAGCTTTCTTT. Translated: CSVKGVNTEAFF.

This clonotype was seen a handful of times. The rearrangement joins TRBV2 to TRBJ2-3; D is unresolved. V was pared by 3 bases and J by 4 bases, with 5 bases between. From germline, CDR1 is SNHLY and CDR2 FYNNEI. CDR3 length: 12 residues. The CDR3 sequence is CASSELADTQYF. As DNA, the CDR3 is TGTGCCAGCAGTGAGCTAGCAGATACGCAGTATTTT.

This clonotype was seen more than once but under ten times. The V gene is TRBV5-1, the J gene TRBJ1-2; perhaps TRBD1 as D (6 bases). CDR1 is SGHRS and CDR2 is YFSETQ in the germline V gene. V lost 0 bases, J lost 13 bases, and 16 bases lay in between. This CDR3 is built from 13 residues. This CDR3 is CASSLVVGAKFTF. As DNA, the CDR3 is TGCGCCAGCAGCTTGGTTGTGGGGGCGAAGTTCACCTTC.

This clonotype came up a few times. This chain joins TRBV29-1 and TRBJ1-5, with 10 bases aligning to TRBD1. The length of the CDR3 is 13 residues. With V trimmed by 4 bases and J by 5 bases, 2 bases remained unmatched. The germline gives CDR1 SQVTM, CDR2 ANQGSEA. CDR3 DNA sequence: TGCAGCGTTGGACAGGGGGCGCATCAGCCCCAGCATTTT. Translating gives CSVGQGAHQPQHF.

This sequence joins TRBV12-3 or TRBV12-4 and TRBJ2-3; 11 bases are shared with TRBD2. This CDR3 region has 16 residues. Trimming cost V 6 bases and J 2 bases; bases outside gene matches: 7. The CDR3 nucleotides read TGTGCCAGCAGGCCCCATAGCGGGGGGGCCACAGATACGCAGTATTTT. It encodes CASRPHSGGATDTQYF.

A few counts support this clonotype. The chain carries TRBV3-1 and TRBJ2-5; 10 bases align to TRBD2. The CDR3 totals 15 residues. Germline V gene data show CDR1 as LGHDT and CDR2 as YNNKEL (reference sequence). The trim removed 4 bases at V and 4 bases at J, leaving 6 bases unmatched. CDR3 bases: TGTGCCAGCAGCCCTGCTAGCGGGGGCCGAGAGACCCAGTACTTC. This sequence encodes CASSPASGGRETQYF.

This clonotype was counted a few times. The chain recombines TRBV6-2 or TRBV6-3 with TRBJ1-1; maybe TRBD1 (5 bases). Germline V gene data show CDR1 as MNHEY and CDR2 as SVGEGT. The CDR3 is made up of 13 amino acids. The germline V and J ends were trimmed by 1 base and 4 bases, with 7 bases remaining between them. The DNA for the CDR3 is TGTGCCAGCAGTTACTGGGGGACCACTGAAGCTTTCTTT. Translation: CASSYWGTTEAFF.

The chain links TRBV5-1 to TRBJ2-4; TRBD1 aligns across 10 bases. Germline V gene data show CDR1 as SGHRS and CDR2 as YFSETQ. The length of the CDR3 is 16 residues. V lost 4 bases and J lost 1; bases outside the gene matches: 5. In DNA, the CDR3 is TGCGCCAGCAGCGAGGGACAGGGGTCGGCCAAAAACATTCAGTACTTC. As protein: CASSEGQGSAKNIQYF.

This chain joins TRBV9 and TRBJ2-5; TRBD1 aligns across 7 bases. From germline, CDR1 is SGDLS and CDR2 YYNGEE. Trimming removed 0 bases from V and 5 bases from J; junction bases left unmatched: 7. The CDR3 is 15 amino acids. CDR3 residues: CASSVAAGGLETQYF. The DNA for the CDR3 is TGTGCCAGCAGCGTAGCGGCAGGGGGTCTGGAGACCCAGTACTTC.

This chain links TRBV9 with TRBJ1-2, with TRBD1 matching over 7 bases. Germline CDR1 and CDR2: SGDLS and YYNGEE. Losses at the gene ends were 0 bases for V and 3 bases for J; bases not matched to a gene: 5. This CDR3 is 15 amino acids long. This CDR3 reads CASSVGAGGYYGYTF. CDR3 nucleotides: TGTGCCAGCAGCGTAGGGGCAGGGGGGTACTATGGCTACACCTTC.